The 10 T cell receptor beta chains listed next were all sequenced from one sample in a study of blood T cell repertoires in COVID-19. Some clones are missing from TCRdb's copy, which holds only in-frame ones; the method was immunoSEQ multiplex PCR. The data contain hundreds of thousands of clones, 88% of them seen just once; the ten biggest clones take up approximately 2%. Material: PBMCs or T cells enriched from blood (not recorded which). The receptors come from a woman between 40 and 50 years old with acute COVID-19.

The chain employs TRBV27 and TRBJ2-7; D is perhaps TRBD2 (7 bases). The CDR3 sequence is 16 residues long. Per germline, CDR1 MNHEY and CDR2 SMNVEV (reference sequence). V dropped 2 bases and J dropped 5 bases, with 19 bases sitting between them. CDR3: CASSLRMGGARDEQYF. The CDR3 DNA is TGTGCCAGCAGTTTACGAATGGGGGGGGCGCGCGACGAGCAGTACTTC.

This chain joins TRBV5-1 and TRBJ1-1; TRBD1 aligns across 9 bases. This CDR3 contains 13 residues. The germline CDR1 and CDR2 sequences are SGHRS and YFSETQ. Trimming at V came to 6 bases and at J to 4 bases, leaving 4 bases not matched to a gene. CDR3 region: CASKGQGSTEAFF. DNA for the CDR3: TGCGCCAGCAAAGGACAGGGGAGCACTGAAGCTTTCTTT.

The chain is built from TRBV19 and TRBJ2-3, with 8 bases identical to TRBD2. Germline loops: CDR1 LNHDA, CDR2 SQIVND (reference sequence). The trim removed 4 bases at V and 1 base at J, leaving 1 base unmatched. CDR3 size: 14 residues. The CDR3 is CASSTRGGTDTQYF. The CDR3 nucleotides are TGTGCCAGTAGTACGCGGGGGGGCACAGATACGCAGTATTTT.

The chain combines TRBV30 with TRBJ1-1; the D gene is possibly TRBD1 (6 bases). The V gene lost 6 bases and the J gene lost 4 bases, with 24 bases spanning the gap. CDR1 is GTSNPN, CDR2 SVGIG, per germline (reference sequence). The CDR3 contains 16 residues. CDR3 residues: CACNLGRGAKSTEAFF. The CDR3 DNA follows: TGTGCCTGCAATCTCGGACGGGGGGCGAAAAGCACTGAAGCTTTCTTT.

V is TRBV14 and J is TRBJ1-1, with unresolved D. Trimming shortened V by 4 bases and J by 0 bases, and 9 bases separated the two germline ends. Per germline, CDR1 SGHDN and CDR2 FVKESK. CDR3 length equals 14 residues. The chain's CDR3 is CASSPISLNTEAFF. The CDR3, as DNA: TGTGCCAGCAGCCCCATTTCCCTGAACACTGAAGCTTTCTTT.

J is TRBJ1-2 and V is TRBV10-3, with TRBD1 identical over 7 bases. The CDR3 is 14 residues long. CDR1 is ENHRY, CDR2 SYGVKD, per germline. J lost 0 bases, V lost 7 bases, and 5 bases had no gene match. CDR3 in amino acids: CAITPGQTNYGYTF. CDR3 DNA: TGTGCCATCACTCCGGGACAGACTAACTATGGCTACACCTTC.

The CDR3 DNA sequence: TGTGCCAGTAGTTCGCAGACAGGGCCTGGAAACACCATATATTTT. Protein sequence: CASSSQTGPGNTIYF. The J gene is TRBJ1-3, the V gene TRBV19; 7 bases agree with TRBD1. This CDR3 has 15 residues. Germline V gene data show CDR1 as LNHDA and CDR2 as SQIVND (reference sequence). J was trimmed by 2 bases and V by 5 bases; bases with no gene match: 6.

This clone was detected only once. The chain employs TRBV9 and TRBJ1-4, with TRBD1 identical over 12 bases. After removal of 1 base from V and 8 bases from J, the junction contained 15 bases not matched to a gene. The CDR3 spans 19 residues. CDR1 is SGDLS and CDR2 is YYNGEE in the germline V gene. The CDR3: CASSVFQVPGQGAQEKLFF. The CDR3 DNA sequence: TGTGCCAGCAGCGTATTTCAAGTCCCGGGACAGGGGGCTCAGGAAAAACTGTTTTTT.

The V call is TRBV29-1, the J call TRBJ1-5; maybe TRBD1 (5 bases). V lost 4 bases, J lost 4 bases, and 14 bases lay in between. The CDR3 totals 14 residues. The germline V gene has CDR1 SQVTM and CDR2 ANQGSEA. Written as DNA, the CDR3 is TGCAGCGTTGCCTCGGGCCCAGGGAATCAGCCCCAGCATTTT. Translated: CSVASGPGNQPQHF. The entire variable domain, with the rest obtained from reference TRBV29-1 and TRBJ1-5, is as follows: SAVISQKPSRDICQRGTSLTIQCQVDSQVTMMFWYRQQPGQSLTLIATANQGSEATYESGFVIDKFPISRPNLTFSTLTVSNMSPEDSSIYLCSVASGPGNQPQHFGDGTRLSIL.

The CDR3 reads CASSQQMARGVQSSGNTIYF. The CDR3 bases are TGTGCCAGCAGCCAACAAATGGCCCGAGGTGTCCAGAGCTCTGGAAACACCATATATTTT. V usage is TRBV4-2 and J usage is TRBJ1-3; D remains unclear. The CDR3 is 20 residues long. Germline CDR1 reads LGHNA; CDR2 reads YNFKEQ. The ends were cut back, 2 bases at V and 0 bases at J, with 23 bases in the middle.